A selection of T cell receptor beta chains follows, all from one sample in a study of breast tumors, draining lymph nodes, adjacent tissues. One entry per CDR3 protein, called by TCRdb with MiXCR from the multiplex PCR reads. The sample contains under 300,000 distinct CDR3 sequences, under 35% of which appear only once. The sample consisted of axillary lymph node tissue. The receptor set was obtained from a female donor with breast cancer. Some clones in this sample may be carry-over from other donors' samples. Each CDR3 is given with its conserved first and last residue. Each record gives: CDR3 DNA, CDR3 protein, V gene, CDR3 length, J gene, clone size, D gene. A D gene is named only where the DNA matches it firmly. The listing skips clone size in some rows; elsewhere it reads once, few, many or a size class.

TGTGCCAGCAGCTTGGGAACTAGCGGGGACGAGCAGTACTTC,CASSLGTSGDEQYF,TRBV7-3,14,TRBJ2-7,many,TRBD2
TGTGCCAGCAGTGCTCTCGGGCGGGGGTTGGATGAGCAGTACTTC,CASSALGRGLDEQYF,TRBV12-3/TRBV12-4,15,TRBJ2-7,.,TRBD2
TGTGCCAGCAGTGTGGACAGCAGCTATTTAGCCGGAGGGCCAAGTGAGCAGTTCTTC,CASSVDSSYLAGGPSEQFF,TRBV2,19,TRBJ2-1,.,.
TGCAGTGCTAGAGAGACAGGGACCCAAAGCTCTGGAAACACCATATATTTT,CSARETGTQSSGNTIYF,TRBV20-1,17,TRBJ1-3,.,TRBD1
TGTGCCAGCAGCTTTCCGGGGGGGCCGGGAGATACGCAGTATTTT,CASSFPGGPGDTQYF,TRBV5-6,15,TRBJ2-3,many,TRBD2
TGCAGTGCTAGAGATAGGGGGGGCCCAAGCCAAGAGACCCAGTACTTC,CSARDRGGPSQETQYF,TRBV20-1,16,TRBJ2-5,.,.
TGTGCCAGCACCGACAGGACAGGGATCAATCAGCCCCAGCATTTT,CASTDRTGINQPQHF,TRBV6-1,15,TRBJ1-5,many,TRBD1
TGCAGTGCTATCGATTACAGGGTTAGGGATGGCTACACCTTC,CSAIDYRVRDGYTF,TRBV20-1,14,TRBJ1-2,many,.
TGCAGTGCGGGGACTAGATTTGAGCAGTTCTTC,CSAGTRFEQFF,TRBV20-1,11,TRBJ2-1,many,TRBD2
TGTGCCAGCCAAGGGGGGGGGAATTCACCCCTCCACTTT,CASQGGGNSPLHF,TRBV11-3,13,TRBJ1-6,.,.
TGTGCCAGCAGTGAAGGCTTATCCTTACATCGCTCTGGAAACACCATATATTTT,CASSEGLSLHRSGNTIYF,TRBV2,18,TRBJ1-3,many,.
TGTGCCAGTAGTATAGCTGAAGGGCGCCAGCAGTACTTC,CASSIAEGRQQYF,TRBV19,13,TRBJ2-7,few,.
TGTGCCAGTAGTATAGCACAGGTCACCGGGGAGCTGTTTTTT,CASSIAQVTGELFF,TRBV19,14,TRBJ2-2,many,.
TGTGCCAGCAGCGTAGGCTCGGGCGGTGAAAAACTGTTTTTT,CASSVGSGGEKLFF,TRBV9,14,TRBJ1-4,.,.
TGCAGTGCCCCGGACAGGGGATATGGCTCCACCTTC,CSAPDRGYGSTF,TRBV20-1,12,TRBJ1-2,few,TRBD1
TGCAGCGTAGCCGGGACAGTAACAGATACGCAGTATTTT,CSVAGTVTDTQYF,TRBV29-1,13,TRBJ2-3,many,TRBD1
TGTGCCAGCAGCGGGGGACTAGCGGGGGGGACCTGGGCCGGGGAGCTGTTTTTT,CASSGGLAGGTWAGELFF,TRBV5-6,18,TRBJ2-2,.,TRBD2
TGTGCCAGCAGTTTGTCGGGGAGGAATCAGCCCCAATACGAGCAGTACTTC,CASSLSGRNQPQYEQYF,TRBV12-3/TRBV12-4,17,TRBJ2-7,few,.
TGCAGCGTCGCCGGGACGTCCCCGACCGGCTACACCTTC,CSVAGTSPTGYTF,TRBV29-1,13,TRBJ1-2,many,.
TGTGCCAGCAGTTTGGACAGGGGGCGCGATCAGCCCCAGCATTTT,CASSLDRGRDQPQHF,TRBV6-2/TRBV6-3,15,TRBJ1-5,.,TRBD1
TGTGCCAGCAGCTCGATGGCGGGAACTAATGAAAAACTGTTTTTT,CASSSMAGTNEKLFF,TRBV5-5,15,TRBJ1-4,many,.
TGTGCCAGCAGTGATTTGGACAGTGCCCACAATGAGCAGTATTTT,CASSDLDSAHNEQYF,TRBV25-1,15,TRBJ2-3,.,.
TGTGCCAGCAGTGACCTGGGACAGGGGGCGCGCAATAATTCACCCCTCCACTTT,CASSDLGQGARNNSPLHF,TRBV25-1,18,TRBJ1-6,.,TRBD1
TGTGCCAGCAGTACGCGGGGTTTCGACAAAAACATTCAGTACTTC,CASSTRGFDKNIQYF,TRBV6-2/TRBV6-3,15,TRBJ2-4,.,.
TGTGCCAGCAGCTTGCTTCAGAGCTCCTATAATTCACCCCTCCACTTT,CASSLLQSSYNSPLHF,TRBV5-4,16,TRBJ1-6,many,.
TGCAGCGTCGGATTCACTGGGGACGCAGGCGAGCAGTACTTC,CSVGFTGDAGEQYF,TRBV29-1,14,TRBJ2-7,.,.
TGTGCCAGCAGCTTGGCCGGGACCTCCTATAATTCACCCCTCCACTTT,CASSLAGTSYNSPLHF,TRBV5-6,16,TRBJ1-6,many,.
TGCAGTGCTAGCGGGAGGGCCTTCGGACTCGAGCAGTTCTTC,CSASGRAFGLEQFF,TRBV20-1,14,TRBJ2-1,many,TRBD2
TGCGCCAGCAGCCAGACAGGGGGATACAATGAGCAGTTCTTC,CASSQTGGYNEQFF,TRBV5-1,14,TRBJ2-1,.,TRBD1
TGTGCCACCCGTAGTATTGGCGTCAGGCCTCCCACAGATACGCAGTATTTT,CATRSIGVRPPTDTQYF,TRBV7-8,17,TRBJ2-3,.,.
TGTGCCAGCGAAACAGGGGTATCTAACTATGGCTACACCTTC,CASETGVSNYGYTF,TRBV2,14,TRBJ1-2,many,TRBD1
TGTGCCAGCAGCTTGACAGAAGGAGCTTTCTTT,CASSLTEGAFF,TRBV7-9,11,TRBJ1-1,.,.
TGTGCCAGCAGGGTGGCGTCAGGCGCTTACAATGAGCAGTTCTTC,CASRVASGAYNEQFF,TRBV12-3/TRBV12-4,15,TRBJ2-1,many,.
TGTGCCAGCAGTGTAACAAGGGGCCAAGAGACCCAGCCCTTC,CASSVTRGQETQPF,TRBV14,14,TRBJ2-5,.,.
TGTGCCAGTAGTATTTTTGCACAGCTCTCTGGGGCCAACGTCCTGACTTTC,CASSIFAQLSGANVLTF,TRBV19,17,TRBJ2-6,many,.
TGTGCCAGCAGCTTGCTCAGGGGATTGGTCTACGAGCAGTACTTC,CASSLLRGLVYEQYF,TRBV7-3,15,TRBJ2-7,.,.
TGTGCCAGTAGTACAGGGTCTTGGGAGCAGTACTTC,CASSTGSWEQYF,TRBV19,12,TRBJ2-7,many,.
TGTGCCAGCAGTAGGGCGGTAGACACAGATACGCAGTATTTT,CASSRAVDTDTQYF,TRBV9,14,TRBJ2-3,many,.
TGTGCCAGCAGTGAAAGGCCAGATAATTCACCCCTCCACTTT,CASSERPDNSPLHF,TRBV2,14,TRBJ1-6,many,.
TGTGCCAGCAGCTTTAGGAGACAGGGCCTGACTCTAGGCGGGGAGCTGTTTTTT,CASSFRRQGLTLGGELFF,TRBV7-2,18,TRBJ2-2,.,TRBD1
TGCAGTGAAGTTCAGGCGGGGGGGCGGTCCCAAGAGACCCAGTACTTC,CSEVQAGGRSQETQYF,TRBV20-1,16,TRBJ2-5,.,TRBD2
TGTGCCAGCAGTTTATCCGCGAACGAGCAGTACTTC,CASSLSANEQYF,TRBV28,12,TRBJ2-7,few,.
TGCGCCAGCAGCTCGGACCCTCAGGGGGCGGGAGGCTACACCTTC,CASSSDPQGAGGYTF,TRBV5-1,15,TRBJ1-2,many,TRBD1
TGCAGTGCTAGCGGGAGGGGCTATGGCTACACCTTC,CSASGRGYGYTF,TRBV20-1,12,TRBJ1-2,.,.
TGTGCCACTAAAGGGGGGGGGCTCGGGGGCGGGTTTAATGAGCAGTTCTTC,CATKGGGLGGGFNEQFF,TRBV15,17,TRBJ2-1,.,.
TGTGCCAGCAGTGAAGGGGGACCGGGTAGAGGCTACACCTTC,CASSEGGPGRGYTF,TRBV6-1,14,TRBJ1-2,.,.
TGCGCCAGCAGCTTGGCCAAGAGGGATTCTGATCAGCCCCAGCATTTT,CASSLAKRDSDQPQHF,TRBV5-1,16,TRBJ1-5,many,.
TGTGCCAGCAGTCCCACAGCGAGCGACTATGGCTACACCTTC,CASSPTASDYGYTF,TRBV28,14,TRBJ1-2,few,.